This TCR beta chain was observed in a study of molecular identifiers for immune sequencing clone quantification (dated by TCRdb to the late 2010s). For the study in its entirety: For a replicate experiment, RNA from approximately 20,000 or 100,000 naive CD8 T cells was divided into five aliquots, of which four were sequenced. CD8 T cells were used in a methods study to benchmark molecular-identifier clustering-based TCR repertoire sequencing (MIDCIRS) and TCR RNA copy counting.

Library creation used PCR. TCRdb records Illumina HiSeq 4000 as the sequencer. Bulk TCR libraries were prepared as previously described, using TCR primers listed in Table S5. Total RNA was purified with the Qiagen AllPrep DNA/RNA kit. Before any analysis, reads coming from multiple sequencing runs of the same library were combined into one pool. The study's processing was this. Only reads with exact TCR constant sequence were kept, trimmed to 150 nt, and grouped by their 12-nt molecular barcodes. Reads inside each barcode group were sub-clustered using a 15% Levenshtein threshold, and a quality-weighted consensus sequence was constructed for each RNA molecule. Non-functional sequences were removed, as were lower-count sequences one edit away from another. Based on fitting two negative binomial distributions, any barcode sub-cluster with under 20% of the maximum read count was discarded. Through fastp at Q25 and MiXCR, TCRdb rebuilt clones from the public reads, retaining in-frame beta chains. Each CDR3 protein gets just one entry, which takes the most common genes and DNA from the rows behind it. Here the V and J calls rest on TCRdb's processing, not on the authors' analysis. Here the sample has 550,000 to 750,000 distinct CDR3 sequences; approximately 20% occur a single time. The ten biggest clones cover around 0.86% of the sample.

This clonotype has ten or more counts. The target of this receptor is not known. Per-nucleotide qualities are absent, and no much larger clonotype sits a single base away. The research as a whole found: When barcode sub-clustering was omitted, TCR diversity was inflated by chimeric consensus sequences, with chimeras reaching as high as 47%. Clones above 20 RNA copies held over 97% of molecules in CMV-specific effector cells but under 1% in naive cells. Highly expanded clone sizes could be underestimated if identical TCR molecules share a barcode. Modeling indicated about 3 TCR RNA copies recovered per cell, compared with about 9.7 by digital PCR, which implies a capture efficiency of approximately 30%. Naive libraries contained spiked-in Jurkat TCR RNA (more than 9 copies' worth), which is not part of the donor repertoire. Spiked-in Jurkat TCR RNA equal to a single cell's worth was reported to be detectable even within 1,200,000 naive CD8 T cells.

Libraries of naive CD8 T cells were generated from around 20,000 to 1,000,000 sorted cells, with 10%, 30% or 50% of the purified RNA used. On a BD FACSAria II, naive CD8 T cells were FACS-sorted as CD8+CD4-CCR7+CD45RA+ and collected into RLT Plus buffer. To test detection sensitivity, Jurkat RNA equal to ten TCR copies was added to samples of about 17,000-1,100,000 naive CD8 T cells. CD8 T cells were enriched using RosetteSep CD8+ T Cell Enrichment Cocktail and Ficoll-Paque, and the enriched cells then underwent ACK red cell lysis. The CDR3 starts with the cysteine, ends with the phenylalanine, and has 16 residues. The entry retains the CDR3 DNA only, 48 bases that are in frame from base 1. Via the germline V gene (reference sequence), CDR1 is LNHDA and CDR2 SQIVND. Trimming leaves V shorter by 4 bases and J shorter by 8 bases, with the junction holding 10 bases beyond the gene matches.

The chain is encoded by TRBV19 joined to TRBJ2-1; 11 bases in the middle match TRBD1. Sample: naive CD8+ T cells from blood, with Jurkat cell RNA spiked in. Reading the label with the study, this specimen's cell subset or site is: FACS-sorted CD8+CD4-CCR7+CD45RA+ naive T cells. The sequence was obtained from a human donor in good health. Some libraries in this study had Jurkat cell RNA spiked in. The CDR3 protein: CASSKLPGQGVHEQFF. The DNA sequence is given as TGTGCCAGTAGTAAACTTCCGGGACAGGGGGTTCATGAGCAGTTCTTC.